The text below deals with one T cell receptor beta chain. The antigen is unknown. V trimming: 6 bases; J trimming: 7 bases; junction bases outside the gene matches: 11. CDR1 is LNHDA, CDR2 SQIVND, per germline (reference sequence). The CDR3 length is 16 residues. This specimen comes from a study of shared clonotypes between healthy human individuals. Broader study findings: Only blood underwent sampling, and tissue repertoires likely differ. For naive CD4 cells, 5% to 6.5% of clonotypes were shared across several donors.

Authors' methods: Junction-only sequences without quality scores were provided by ImmunoSEQ, so filtering was different. Method: immunoSEQ multiplex PCR; TCRdb's copy keeps in-frame clones and lacks some. D and trimming were read from the DNA, whereas the V and J calls and clone size are those reported in that table. The sample includes about 2.4 million clones, roughly nine tenths of them seen just once. The chain is built from TRBV19 and TRBJ1-6; 8 nucleotides match TRBD1. The material sequenced was naive CD4+ T cells sorted from blood. Subset given: CD45RA+ positively selected. This clonotype was sampled from a man between 18 and 35 years old in good health. CDR3: CASSPGGSGGNSPLHF. As DNA, the CDR3 is TGTGCCAGTAGCCCGGGTGGGTCAGGGGGCAATTCACCCCTCCACTTT.